This record looks at one T cell receptor (beta chain) sequence and its context. These data belong to a study of control samples from healthy donors and cancer patients. Method: immunoSEQ multiplex PCR; TCRdb's copy keeps in-frame clones and lacks some. The sample shows 110,000 or so clones, 80% to 90% of them seen only once. The CDR3 extends over 16 amino acids. Between the trimmed V and J ends, which lost 0 bases and 6 bases, there was a span of 16 bases. Germline V gene data show CDR1 as SGHRS and CDR2 as YFSETQ. The chain is built from TRBV5-1 and TRBJ2-1; D may be TRBD2 (5 bases). The receptor was isolated from a woman aged 50 to 65 in good health. Sequenced: blood. CDR3 in amino acids: CASSLELPDGLNEQFF. Here the CDR3 DNA reads TGCGCCAGCAGCTTGGAACTACCGGACGGACTCAATGAGCAGTTCTTC.